The 24 T cell receptor beta chains below all came from one sample that was sequenced in a study of blood T cell repertoires in COVID-19. The method was immunoSEQ multiplex PCR; TCRdb's version includes in-frame clones alone and lacks a portion of them. This table has approximately 120,000 clones, around four fifths appearing once. The sequenced material came from peripheral blood. These receptors all come from a human donor in a cohort sampled during active COVID-19.

The chain is built from TRBV24-1 and TRBJ1-5; TRBD1 is a possible D gene (5 bases). This CDR3 has 14 amino acids. Germline V CDR1 and CDR2: KGHDR, SFDVKD. Trimming stripped 4 bases from V and 4 bases from J, with 10 bases between. CDR3 coding DNA: TGTGCCACCAGTGAGCGGCAGGGTAATCAGCCCCAGCATTTT. Its protein product is CATSERQGNQPQHF.

This clone was seen more than once but under ten times. The chain joins TRBV4-2 to TRBJ2-7, with a possible D match to TRBD1 (6 bases). Germline loops: CDR1 LGHNA, CDR2 YNFKEQ. V lost 3 bases and J 2 bases, leaving 8 bases between the germline ends. The CDR3 contains 13 residues. In DNA, the CDR3 is TGTGCCAGCAGCCAGGACAGAACCTACGAGCAGTACTTC. Translating it yields CASSQDRTYEQYF.

The chain recombines TRBV12-3 or TRBV12-4 with TRBJ2-2, with a possible D match to TRBD2 (6 bases). The CDR3 totals 13 residues. V was shortened by 2 bases and J by 6 bases, with 7 bases between the two germline ends. The CDR3 nucleotides are TGTGCCAGCAGTTTACGGGACTCCGGGGAGCTGTTTTTT. Protein sequence: CASSLRDSGELFF.

J is TRBJ2-5 and V is TRBV10-3, with a tentative D call TRBD2 (5 bases). Germline CDR1 is ENHRY and CDR2 is SYGVKD. The CDR3 covers 13 residues. The germline V and J ends were trimmed by 0 bases and 3 bases, with 5 bases remaining between them. The CDR3 sequence is CAISESGEETQYF. The CDR3 DNA sequence: TGTGCCATCAGTGAGTCCGGGGAAGAGACCCAGTACTTC.

The table lists this clone with a few counts. Here the CDR3 reads CASRTGNTEAFF. The CDR3 bases are TGTGCCAGTAGGACAGGGAACACTGAAGCTTTCTTT. V is TRBV5-6 and J is TRBJ1-1, with 7 nucleotides matching TRBD1. In germline, CDR1 is SGHDT, CDR2 YYEEEE. V was pared by 8 bases and J by 1 base, with 2 bases of the junction left unmatched. This CDR3 is 12 amino acids long.

The CDR3 nucleotides read TGTGCCAGCAGTCCCGGACAGAACACTGAAGCTTTCTTT. Amino acid sequence: CASSPGQNTEAFF. This sequence joins TRBV27 and TRBJ1-1; perhaps TRBD1 as D (5 bases). V lost 5 bases and J lost 1, with 8 bases in between. CDR3 length: 13 residues. Germline-derived CDR1 and CDR2 are MNHEY and SMNVEV (reference sequence).

The rearrangement uses TRBV20-1 and TRBJ1-4, with a weak D call TRBD1 (6 bases). Trimming shortened V by 3 bases and J by 8 bases, and 16 bases separated the two germline ends. In germline, CDR1 is DFQATT, CDR2 SNEGSKA (reference sequence). The CDR3 is 14 residues long. Here the CDR3 reads CSASPGGAGEKLFF. CDR3 nucleotides: TGCAGTGCTAGTCCGGGGGGCGCTGGGGAAAAACTGTTTTTT.

This chain joins TRBV5-1 and TRBJ1-1, with D possibly matching TRBD1 (6 bases). Germline-derived CDR1 and CDR2 are SGHRS and YFSETQ. The CDR3 covers 15 residues. Trimming stripped 2 bases from V and 5 bases from J, with 16 bases between. CDR3 residues: CASSFRTVKGTEAFF. In DNA, the CDR3 is TGCGCCAGCAGCTTTCGGACAGTTAAGGGGACTGAAGCTTTCTTT.

This clone has just one count. The chain is built from TRBV9 and TRBJ2-3; D is perhaps TRBD1 (6 bases). The ends were cut back, 0 bases at V and 6 bases at J, with 11 bases in the middle. CDR1 is SGDLS and CDR2 is YYNGEE in the germline V gene. The CDR3 contains 14 residues. The CDR3 DNA reads as TGTGCCAGCAGCGTAGCCAGGGGCGGCGATACGCAGTATTTT. Its protein is CASSVARGGDTQYF.

The chain links TRBV27 to TRBJ2-3; possibly TRBD1 for D (5 bases). The CDR3 length is 15 residues. Trimming removed 4 bases from V and 2 bases from J, with 13 bases in between. Germline-derived CDR1 and CDR2 are MNHEY and SMNVEV (reference sequence). CDR3 coding DNA: TGTGCCAGCAGTTCCCTTAAGGGGATCACAGATACGCAGTATTTT. Translating gives CASSSLKGITDTQYF.

The rearrangement links TRBV2 to TRBJ2-1; 7 positions agree with TRBD2. The CDR3 contains 13 residues. The V segment lost 4 bases and the J segment 5 bases; nucleotides outside the gene matches: 2. Per the germline V gene, CDR1 is SNHLY and CDR2 is FYNNEI. CDR3 in DNA: TGTGCCAGCAGTGGCGGGACTAACAATGAGCAGTTCTTC. It is translated as CASSGGTNNEQFF.

The chain has TRBV10-3 and TRBJ2-7; 8 bases map to TRBD1. J gave up 2 bases and V 6 bases, and 6 bases lay outside the gene matches. The CDR3 is 14 amino acids. Germline V gene sequence: CDR1 ENHRY, CDR2 SYGVKD. The CDR3 spells CAIRDGTGTYEQYF. The CDR3 nucleotides read TGTGCCATCAGGGATGGGACAGGTACCTACGAGCAGTACTTC.

This chain links TRBV30 with TRBJ2-3; 8 bases are a match to TRBD2. Germline V lookup: CDR1 GTSNPN, CDR2 SVGIG (reference sequence). The CDR3 has 15 amino acids. V gave up 3 bases and J gave up 5 bases; unmatched junction bases: 10. Here the CDR3 reads CAWSPGRGAGDTQYF. The CDR3 DNA reads TGTGCCTGGAGCCCCGGGCGGGGGGCCGGAGATACGCAGTATTTT.

J is TRBJ2-3 and V is TRBV5-8, with D perhaps TRBD1 (5 bases). Germline V gene lookup returns CDR1 SGHTS and CDR2 YDEGEE. The CDR3 loop spans 17 amino acids. The germline V and J ends were trimmed by 4 bases and 4 bases, with 22 bases remaining between them. This chain's CDR3 is CASSAGWGFGRSDTQYF. The CDR3, as DNA: TGTGCCAGCAGCGCTGGATGGGGCTTTGGTAGGTCAGATACGCAGTATTTT. Based on the CDR3 plus reference TRBV5-8 and TRBJ2-3, the full variable domain is EAGVTQSPTHLIKTRGQQATLRCSPISGHTSVYWYQQALGLGLQFLLWYDEGEERNRGNFPPRFSGRQFPNYSSELNVNALELEDSALYLCASSAGWGFGRSDTQYFGPGTRLTVL.

The V call is TRBV27, the J call TRBJ2-1; 9 bases fit TRBD2. Germline V lookup: CDR1 MNHEY, CDR2 SMNVEV (reference sequence). The CDR3 is 15 residues long. V trimming: 8 bases; J trimming: 8 bases; junction bases outside the gene matches: 13. The CDR3: CASSTPGLARHEQFF. CDR3 DNA sequence: TGTGCCAGCTCCACGCCGGGACTAGCAAGGCATGAGCAGTTCTTC.

The sample holds a few counts of this clone. The chain joins TRBV24-1 to TRBJ2-5; TRBD2 aligns across 9 bases. CDR3 size: 16 residues. J lost 5 bases, V lost 3 bases, and 9 bases had no gene match. Per germline, CDR1 KGHDR and CDR2 SFDVKD. CDR3 nucleotides: TGTGCCACCAGTGATGGGCTAGCGGGGATAGATGAGACCCAGTACTTC. It is translated as CATSDGLAGIDETQYF.

The chain is built from TRBV13 and TRBJ1-2; D possibly corresponds to TRBD1 (6 bases). The CDR3 runs to 13 residues. Between the trimmed V and J ends, which lost 3 bases and 2 bases, there was a span of 7 bases. Germline CDR1 is PRHDT and CDR2 is FYEKMQ (reference sequence). The CDR3 spells CASSFGQNYGYTF. CDR3 nucleotides: TGTGCCAGCAGCTTTGGACAGAACTATGGCTACACCTTC.

The V and J genes are TRBV18 and TRBJ2-1; 9 nucleotides match TRBD1. Germline lookup yields CDR1 KGHSH and CDR2 LQKENI. J was trimmed by 8 bases and V by 3 bases; bases with no gene match: 5. The CDR3 spans 14 residues. In nucleotides, the CDR3 is TGTGCCAGCTCACCCCGGACAGGGGTGGATGAGCAGTTCTTC. Protein product: CASSPRTGVDEQFF.

This clone was detected ten times or more. CDR3 protein: CASSLAGGGNEQFF. The DNA for the CDR3 is TGTGCCAGCTCACTAGCGGGAGGCGGTAATGAGCAGTTCTTC. The chain combines TRBV18 with TRBJ2-1, with 10 bases fitting TRBD2. The junction had 4 bases not matched to a gene; V was cut back by 4 bases and J by 7 bases. CDR1 is KGHSH, CDR2 LQKENI, per germline. The length of the CDR3 is 14 residues.

The chain is built from TRBV19 and TRBJ2-5; 9 positions agree with TRBD1. The CDR3 consists of 14 residues. Germline values: CDR1 LNHDA, CDR2 SQIVND (reference sequence). V dropped 4 bases and J dropped 2; count of bases not matched to a gene: 2. CDR3 coding DNA: TGTGCCAGTAGTAGACAGGGGGGTCAAGAGACCCAGTACTTC. This sequence encodes CASSRQGGQETQYF.

The chain joins TRBV6-2 or TRBV6-3 to TRBJ2-5, with 8 bases lining up with TRBD2. V gave up 5 bases and J gave up 2 bases; unmatched junction bases: 4. In germline, CDR1 is MNHEY, CDR2 SVGEGT. This CDR3 has 14 amino acids. The CDR3 DNA reads TGTGCCAGCAGTGTAGCGGGGAGGCAAGAGACCCAGTACTTC. Translating gives CASSVAGRQETQYF.

This clone was counted a single time. The chain uses TRBV7-3 and TRBJ2-1; 8 positions match TRBD2. J was trimmed by 9 bases and V by 8 bases; bases with no gene match: 9. The CDR3 totals 13 residues. Germline-derived CDR1 and CDR2 are SGHTA and FQGTGA. CDR3 amino acids: CASGAGVWTEQFF. For the CDR3, the DNA is TGTGCCAGCGGAGCGGGAGTCTGGACTGAGCAGTTCTTC.

This sequence joins TRBV19 and TRBJ1-2; a possible D gene is TRBD1 (5 bases). Trimming shortened V by 4 bases and J by 7 bases, and 19 bases separated the two germline ends. The CDR3 loop spans 15 amino acids. Germline V lookup: CDR1 LNHDA, CDR2 SQIVND (reference sequence). The CDR3 DNA follows: TGTGCCAGTAGTAGCCATCCAGAGGGAGGGGTTGGCTACACCTTC. It codes for CASSSHPEGGVGYTF.

J is TRBJ2-5 and V is TRBV18; perhaps TRBD1 as D (6 bases). Germline V gene sequence: CDR1 KGHSH, CDR2 LQKENI. With 1 base removed from V and 2 bases from J, the gap between germline ends came to 11 bases. This CDR3 region has 15 residues. In DNA, the CDR3 is TGTGCCAGCTCACCACGTACGAGGGGGCAAGAGACCCAGTACTTC. Protein sequence: CASSPRTRGQETQYF.